A single sample gave rise to the 17 T cell receptor beta chains below, sequenced in a study of vaccination and CD4 T cells after COVID-19. No cognate antigen is known for these TCRs. The Oncomine TCR Beta short-read assay sequenced DNA from cultured CD4+ T cells. TCRdb passed the PCR reads through MiXCR, listing each CDR3 protein once. The sample holds thousands of distinct CDR3 sequences, under 30% seen once. Treatment in this sample: roughly ten-day PBMC culture with coronavirus spike peptide pools or control peptides (ViraFEST assay). This specimen was CD4+ T cells from blood, cultured in vitro, taken after SARS-CoV-2 vaccination. These receptors all come from a human donor who had recovered from COVID-19.

This chain links TRBV6-2 or TRBV6-3 with TRBJ1-5; 9 nucleotides match TRBD1. This CDR3 comprises 17 residues. Germline V gene lookup returns CDR1 MNHEY and CDR2 SVGEGT. The V gene end was trimmed by 4 bases and the J gene end by 3 bases; junction bases not matched to a gene: 10. CDR3 coding DNA: TGTGCCAGCAGTTCTCCCCGGGACAGGGATTACAATCAGCCCCAGCATTTT. The encoded protein is CASSSPRDRDYNQPQHF.

In its sample, this clonotype is medium-sized (0.01 to 0.1%). The chain combines TRBV20-1 with TRBJ2-3, with D unclear. CDR3 length: 13 residues. V was shortened by 7 bases and J by 4 bases, with 15 bases between the two germline ends. Germline assignment: CDR1 DFQATT and CDR2 SNEGSKA (reference sequence). CDR3 coding DNA: TGCAGTGTAGGTTGGGGTCCGGCAGATACGCAGTATTTT. This translates into CSVGWGPADTQYF.

In this sample, this clonotype turned up a few times. J is TRBJ2-5 and V is TRBV5-4; 8 positions agree with TRBD1. The CDR3 loop spans 15 amino acids. Germline V gives CDR1 SGHNT, CDR2 YYREEE (reference sequence). After removal of 4 bases from V and 3 bases from J, the junction contained 8 bases not matched to a gene. The CDR3 DNA reads TGTGCCAGCAGCCCACAGGGGGGATATGAAGAGACCCAGTACTTC. Its translation is CASSPQGGYEETQYF. The whole variable domain, filled in from reference TRBV5-4 and TRBJ2-5, reads ETGVTQSPTHLIKTRGQQVTLRCSSQSGHNTVSWYQQALGQGPQFIFQYYREEENGRGNFPPRFSGLQFPNYSSELNVNALELDDSALYLCASSPQGGYEETQYFGPGTRLLVL.

This clonotype was seen a handful of times. V usage is TRBV7-2 and J usage is TRBJ2-3; 8 bases match TRBD1. The ends lost 6 bases at V and 1 base at J; junction bases unmatched: 3. The CDR3 has 14 amino acids. CDR1 is SGHTA and CDR2 is FQGNSA in the germline V gene. The CDR3 DNA is TGTGCCAGCAGGAGGGACAGGCGCACAGATACGCAGTATTTT. This sequence encodes CASRRDRRTDTQYF.

This clonotype was detected a few times. This chain links TRBV15 with TRBJ1-2; D not resolved. V was trimmed by 1 base and J by 1 base, leaving 7 bases between them. The CDR3 covers 14 residues. Per the germline V gene, CDR1 is LNHNV and CDR2 is YYDKDF (reference sequence). CDR3 residues: CATSRGGFNYGYTF. The CDR3 DNA sequence: TGTGCCACCAGCAGAGGTGGGTTTAACTATGGCTACACCTTC.

The chain joins TRBV6-1 to TRBJ1-2; no reliable D call. The CDR3 sequence is 14 residues long. Germline loops: CDR1 MNHNS, CDR2 SASEGT. Trimming took off 8 bases at V and 0 bases at J, with 13 bases between the two ends. This CDR3 is CASGQVLANYGYTF. DNA of the CDR3: TGTGCCAGCGGGCAGGTCTTAGCTAACTATGGCTACACCTTC.

This clonotype is labeled as large. This sequence joins TRBV6-1 and TRBJ1-2; 8 bases line up with TRBD1. V shed 3 bases and J 4 bases; nucleotides not matched to a gene: 4. Germline V gene data show CDR1 as MNHNS and CDR2 as SASEGT. CDR3 length equals 14 residues. The CDR3 nucleotides are TGTGCCAGCAGTGATCAGGGGGCGATCTATGGCTACACCTTC. It yields the protein CASSDQGAIYGYTF.

By share, this clonotype counts as large. The V gene is TRBV20-1, the J gene TRBJ2-1, with D unclear. The length of the CDR3 is 11 residues. CDR1 DFQATT and CDR2 SNEGSKA come from the germline V gene (reference sequence). The V and J ends lost 4 bases and 7 bases respectively, with 8 bases between them. CDR3 residues: CSATALNEQFF. CDR3 nucleotides: TGCAGTGCTACCGCCCTTAATGAGCAGTTCTTC.

This clonotype was picked up a small number of times. The gene calls are TRBV7-6 and TRBJ2-1; D might be TRBD2 (5 bases). Germline lookup yields CDR1 SGHVS and CDR2 FNYEAQ. This CDR3 contains 14 residues. Trimming took 5 bases from V and 6 from J, leaving 14 bases between them. The CDR3 sequence is CASSTRRVSNEQFF. The CDR3 DNA reads TGTGCCAGCAGCACCCGGCGGGTGAGCAATGAGCAGTTCTTC. The complete variable domain, with remaining parts taken from reference TRBV7-6 and TRBJ2-1, reads GAGVSQSPRYKVTKRGQDVALRCDPISGHVSLYWYRQALGQGPEFLTYFNYEAQQDKSGLPNDRFSAERPEGSISTLTIQRTEQRDSAMYRCASSTRRVSNEQFFGPGTRLTVL.

This clonotype was counted between two and nine times. The chain links TRBV11-3 to TRBJ2-2; D unresolved. This CDR3 has 13 residues. V dropped 3 bases and J dropped 2 bases, with 4 bases sitting between them. The germline V gene encodes CDR1 SGHNT and CDR2 YENEEA. CDR3 bases: TGTGCCAGCAGCTTCCGTAACACCGGGGAGCTGTTTTTT. Its protein is CASSFRNTGELFF.

The chain combines TRBV5-4 with TRBJ2-7; 10 bases agree with TRBD2. CDR3 size: 17 residues. Germline assignment: CDR1 SGHNT and CDR2 YYREEE (reference sequence). J lost 0 bases, V lost 0 bases, and 6 bases had no gene match. The CDR3 coding sequence is TGTGCCAGCAGCTTGGGGGCTAGCGGGGGCTACTCCTACGAGCAGTACTTC. This gives the protein CASSLGASGGYSYEQYF.

This clonotype was counted between two and nine times. The rearrangement uses TRBV27 and TRBJ1-1, with TRBD1 identical over 8 bases. The CDR3 loop spans 15 amino acids. Germline trimming cut 5 bases from V and 6 bases from J; bases unmatched to any gene: 11. CDR1 is MNHEY and CDR2 is SMNVEV in the germline V gene (reference sequence). CDR3 DNA: TGTGCCAGCAGTCCCCGACAGGGGAGTTTGTCTGAAGCTTTCTTT. Its protein product is CASSPRQGSLSEAFF.

The chain's CDR3 is CSVIGGSYEQYF. The CDR3, as DNA: TGCAGCGTGATCGGGGGATCCTACGAGCAGTACTTC. The J gene is TRBJ2-7, the V gene TRBV29-1, with D maybe TRBD2 (6 bases). Germline V gene sequence: CDR1 SQVTM, CDR2 ANQGSEA. This CDR3 spans 12 amino acids. The germline V and J ends were trimmed by 6 bases and 1 base, with 10 bases remaining between them.

J is TRBJ1-2 and V is TRBV7-9, with D maybe TRBD1 (5 bases). The CDR3 covers 14 residues. Trimming cost V 3 bases and J 4 bases, with 12 bases left between them. The germline CDR1 and CDR2 sequences are SEHNR and FQNEAQ (reference sequence). The CDR3 DNA reads TGTGCCAGCAGCTTCGCGCAGGGACCCTATGGCTACACCTTC. Encoded protein: CASSFAQGPYGYTF.

V and J are TRBV28 and TRBJ1-1, with no clear D. This CDR3 has 13 amino acids. V lost 2 bases and J lost 1, with 5 bases in between. Looked up from germline, CDR1 is MDHEN and CDR2 is SYDVKM. CDR3 residues: CASSLKQNTEAFF. The CDR3, as DNA: TGTGCCAGCAGTTTAAAACAGAACACTGAAGCTTTCTTT. Combining the CDR3 with reference TRBV28 and TRBJ1-1 gives the whole variable domain DVKVTQSSRYLVKRTGEKVFLECVQDMDHENMFWYRQDPGLGLRLIYFSYDVKMKEKGDIPEGYSVSREKKERFSLILESASTNQTSMYLCASSLKQNTEAFFGQGTRLTVV.

This clonotype was picked up a small number of times. The gene calls are TRBV10-2 and TRBJ2-7; no definite D call. Trimming shortened V by 3 bases and J by 2 bases, and 2 bases separated the two germline ends. The CDR3 is 11 residues long. CDR1 is WSHSY and CDR2 is SAAADI in the germline V gene. The CDR3: CASSDPYEQYF. In nucleotides, the CDR3 is TGCGCCAGCAGTGATCCCTACGAGCAGTACTTC.

By share, this clonotype ranks as large. The chain uses TRBV27 and TRBJ1-1, with a possible D match to TRBD1 (6 bases). This CDR3 has 12 residues. CDR1 is MNHEY and CDR2 is SMNVEV in the germline V gene (reference sequence). V was trimmed by 4 bases and J by 7 bases, leaving 10 bases between them. The CDR3 loop is CASSSRGLEAFF. The DNA for the CDR3 is TGTGCCAGCAGTTCCAGGGGCCTTGAAGCTTTCTTT.